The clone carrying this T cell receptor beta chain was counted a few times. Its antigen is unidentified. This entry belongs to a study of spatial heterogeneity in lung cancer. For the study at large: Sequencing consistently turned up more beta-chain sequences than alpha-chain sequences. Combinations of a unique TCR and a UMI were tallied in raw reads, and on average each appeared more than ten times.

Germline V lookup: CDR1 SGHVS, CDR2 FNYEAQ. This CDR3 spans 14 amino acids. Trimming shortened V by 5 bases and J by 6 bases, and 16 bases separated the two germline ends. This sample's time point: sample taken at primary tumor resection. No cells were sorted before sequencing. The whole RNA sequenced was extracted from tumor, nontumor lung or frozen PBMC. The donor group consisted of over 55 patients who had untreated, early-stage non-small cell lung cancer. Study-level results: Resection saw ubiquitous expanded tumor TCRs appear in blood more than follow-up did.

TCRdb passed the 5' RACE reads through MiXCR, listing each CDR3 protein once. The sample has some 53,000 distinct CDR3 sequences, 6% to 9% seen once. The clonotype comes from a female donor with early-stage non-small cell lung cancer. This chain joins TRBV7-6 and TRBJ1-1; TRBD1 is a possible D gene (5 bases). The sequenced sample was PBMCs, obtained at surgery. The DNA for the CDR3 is TGTGCCAGCAGCGAAAGGCAGGGTCCGGCTGAAGCTTTCTTT. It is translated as CASSERQGPAEAFF.